This T cell receptor (beta chain) emerged from a study of CXCR3-negative and CXCR3-positive naive CD8 T cells. Points on this clonotype: The target antigen is unknown.

This CDR3 comprises 16 residues. The germline CDR1 and CDR2 sequences are SQVTM and ANQGSEA. General study results and limits: CXCR3-positive naive cells carried more hydrophobic TRB CDR3s than CXCR3-negative ones.

Libraries were UMI-labeled 5' RACE TRB cDNA. TCRdb reprocessed the 5' RACE reads and stores each CDR3 protein as one record, lacking DNA. The ten most abundant clones cover 0.59% of a sample with some 120,000 distinct CDR3 sequences. The sequenced sample consisted of naive CXCR3+ CD8+ T cells from blood. This sample's subset: CD45RO-CCR7+CD27+CD95- naive CD8+ T cells expressing CXCR3 (TNR3+). The clonotype was recovered from a human donor in good health. Some clones in this sample may be carry-over from other donors' samples. The rearrangement links TRBV29-1 to TRBJ2-1; TCRdb proposes TRBD2, but this gene call is untestable without DNA. The CDR3 loop is CSVEDLYGARRDEQFF.